The source of this T cell receptor beta chain is a study of breast tumors, draining lymph nodes, adjacent tissues. This CDR3 has 12 amino acids. From germline, CDR1 is ENHRY and CDR2 SYGVKD. V dropped 7 bases and J dropped 4 bases, with 11 bases sitting between them. The table lists this clonotype with many counts. The antigen remains undetermined. Study-wide findings and caveats: Tumor T cell lymph node origin was a supported hypothesis, not proven. Tumor TCR diversity was below lymph nodes but above nontumor tissue. Luminal-like breast cancer showed significantly higher tumor–nontumor repertoire similarity than basal-like. Findings are consistent with lymph node origin and intratumoral expansion of most tumor T cells.

The lymph nodes were axillary draining lymph nodes from breast cancer patients. MiXCR, applied by TCRdb to the multiplex PCR reads, yields one record per CDR3 protein. The sample yields about 140,000 distinct CDR3 sequences, around a third seen once. The chain couples TRBV10-3 to TRBJ2-7; weak D call: TRBD1 (5 bases). Sequenced: axillary lymph node tissue. This receptor was identified in a female donor with breast cancer. Some clones in this sample may be carry-over from other donors' samples. The CDR3 sequence: CAIKQAEYEQYF. The CDR3 region has the DNA TGTGCCATCAAACAGGCAGAATACGAGCAGTACTTC.